The source of this TCR beta chain is a study of regulatory T cells in long-lasting Graves disease. Investigators prepared the TCR beta libraries by applying iRepertoire HTBI primers and Arm-PCR of CDR3 regions. TCRdb reanalysed the multiplex PCR reads using MiXCR and keeps one entry per CDR3 protein. The sample comprises under 800,000 distinct CDR3 sequences, roughly 15% of which are singletons, and approximately 18% rests with the top ten. The time point: newly diagnosed GD, antithyroid drugs for less than 3 months. Preparation of the TCR library used RNA extracted from PBMCs. The sample holds many counts of this clonotype. This same sample was also taken into another study, of T cells in Graves' hyperthyroidism and ophthalmopathy.

This sequence originates from a woman in her 30s with Graves disease. This sample comprised peripheral blood mononuclear cells (PBMCs), obtained at new diagnosis, from a patient treated with antithyroid drugs.

CDR3 residues: CASSSPGPSKQFF. In DNA, the CDR3 is TGTGCCAGCAGCTCCCCCGGACCTTCCAAGCAGTTCTTC. This rearrangement joins TRBV7-2 to TRBJ2-1; D gene ambiguous. Trimming cost V 4 bases and J 11 bases, with 15 bases left between them. Germline-derived CDR1 and CDR2 are SGHTA and FQGNSA. This CDR3 is 13 amino acids long.